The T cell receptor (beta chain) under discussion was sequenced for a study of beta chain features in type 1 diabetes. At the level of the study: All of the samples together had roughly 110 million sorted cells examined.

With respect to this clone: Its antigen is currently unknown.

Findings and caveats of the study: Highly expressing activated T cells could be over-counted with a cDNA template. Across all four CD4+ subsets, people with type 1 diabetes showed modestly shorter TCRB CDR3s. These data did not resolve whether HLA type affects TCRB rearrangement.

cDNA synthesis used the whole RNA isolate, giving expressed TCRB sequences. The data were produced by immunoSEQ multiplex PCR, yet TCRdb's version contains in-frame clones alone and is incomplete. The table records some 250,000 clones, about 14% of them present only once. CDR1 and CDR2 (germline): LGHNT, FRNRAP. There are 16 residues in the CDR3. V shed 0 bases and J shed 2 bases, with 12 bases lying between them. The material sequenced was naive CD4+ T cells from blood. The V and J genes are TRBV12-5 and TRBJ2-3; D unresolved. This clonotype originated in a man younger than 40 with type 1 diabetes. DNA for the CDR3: TGTGCTAGTGGTTTGGTAGAGAAGATAGCCACAGATACGCAGTATTTT. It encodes CASGLVEKIATDTQYF. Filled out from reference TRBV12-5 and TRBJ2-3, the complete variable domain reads DARVTQTPRHKVTEMGQEVTMRCQPILGHNTVFWYRQTMMQGLELLAYFRNRAPLDDSGMPKDRFSAEMPDATLATLKIQPSEPRDSAVYFCASGLVEKIATDTQYFGPGTRLTVL.